The rows below give T cell receptor beta chains drawn from one sample of a study of PD-1 blockade in classical Hodgkin lymphoma. Here immunoSEQ multiplex PCR was the method, and the copy in TCRdb shows in-frame clones only, minus some. The sample consists of some 11,000 clones, roughly 72% of them appearing once. The material was CD4+ T cells from blood, obtained before the fourth cycle of nivolumab. These receptors were taken from a human donor with classical Hodgkin lymphoma. The CDR3 runs from the conserved cysteine through the conserved F or W. D genes are given only for firm matches. For some rows the clone size is stated as once, few or many, or as a class when expanded; others skip it.

17	.	.	TRBV15	TRBJ2-5	CATSRGSTARVGETQYF	TGTGCCACCAGCAGAGGATCGACAGCAAGGGTGGGGGAGACCCAGTACTTC
13	TRBD1	few	TRBV7-2	TRBJ1-1	CASSAQGATEAFF	TGTGCCAGCAGCGCACAGGGGGCCACTGAAGCTTTCTTT
14	.	.	TRBV28	TRBJ1-4	CASYTGTTNEKLFF	TGTGCCAGCTACACAGGAACAACTAATGAAAAACTGTTTTTT
15	.	.	TRBV7-8	TRBJ2-1	CASSLVSAINYEQFF	TGTGCCAGCAGCTTAGTATCGGCTATTAACTATGAGCAGTTCTTC
15	.	.	TRBV2	TRBJ2-1	CASSVEGLTGGEQFF	TGTGCCAGCAGTGTGGAAGGATTAACAGGAGGTGAGCAGTTCTTC
15	TRBD1	few	TRBV10-3	TRBJ1-4	CAISTGQGANEKLFF	TGTGCCATCAGTACTGGACAGGGGGCTAATGAAAAACTGTTTTTT
12	.	.	TRBV6-6	TRBJ2-3	CASRGSTDTQYF	TGTGCCAGCAGGGGAAGCACAGATACGCAGTATTTT
13	.	.	TRBV28	TRBJ1-2	CASRGSSNYGYTF	TGTGCCAGCAGGGGTTCCTCCAACTATGGCTACACCTTC
17	.	.	TRBV21-1	TRBJ2-2	CASSKARAGGSTGELFF	TGTGCCAGCAGCAAAGCGCGGGCAGGGGGCAGCACCGGGGAGCTGTTTTTT
13	.	.	TRBV6-1	TRBJ1-2	CASREDPNYGYTF	TGTGCCAGCAGGGAAGATCCAAACTATGGCTACACCTTC
18	TRBD1	few	TRBV4-1	TRBJ1-1	CASSSLLGQGNMNTEAFF	TGCGCCAGCAGCTCTCTATTGGGACAGGGGAATATGAACACTGAAGCTTTCTTT
16	TRBD1	.	TRBV5-1	TRBJ1-3	CASSFYGTGTGNTIYF	TGCGCCAGCAGCTTTTATGGGACAGGGACTGGAAACACCATATATTTT
15	TRBD2	.	TRBV10-3	TRBJ2-1	CAISGLAGVGNEQFF	TGTGCCATCAGTGGTCTAGCGGGAGTGGGGAATGAGCAGTTCTTC
13	.	.	TRBV29-1	TRBJ2-3	CSAPTGGTDTQYF	TGCAGCGCCCCGACAGGTGGGACAGATACGCAGTATTTT
15	.	.	TRBV4-1	TRBJ2-1	CASSRKTESYNEQFF	TGCGCCAGCAGCCGAAAGACAGAGTCCTACAATGAGCAGTTCTTC
14	.	.	TRBV27	TRBJ2-5	CASSLFAAQETQYF	TGTGCCAGCAGTTTATTTGCAGCCCAAGAGACCCAGTACTTC
13	.	medium-sized	TRBV11-2	TRBJ1-4	CASSSSSGEKLFF	TGTGCCAGCAGCTCTAGTAGTGGAGAAAAACTGTTTTTT
15	.	.	TRBV28	TRBJ1-4	CASSTPLGGYEKLFF	TGTGCCAGCAGCACACCTCTCGGGGGGTATGAAAAACTGTTTTTT
19	TRBD2	.	TRBV27	TRBJ2-1	CASRRRGVAGGSSYNEQFF	TGTGCCAGCAGGCGAAGAGGGGTAGCGGGAGGGAGCTCCTACAATGAGCAGTTCTTC
13	TRBD1	once	TRBV2	TRBJ1-6	CASRGTANSPLHF	TGTGCCAGCAGGGGGACAGCAAATTCACCCCTCCACTTT
12	.	few	TRBV25-1	TRBJ1-2	CASSDQNYGYTF	TGTGCCAGCAGTGATCAAAACTATGGCTACACCTTC
9	.	.	TRBV7-2	TRBJ2-3	CASTNTQYF	TGTGCCAGCACCAATACGCAGTATTTT
16	.	once	TRBV28	TRBJ1-1	CASNLVQGRGMTEAFF	TGTGCCAGCAATTTAGTCCAGGGAAGGGGGATGACTGAAGCTTTCTTT
16	.	few	TRBV5-4	TRBJ2-5	CASSLYGGRQAETQYF	TGTGCCAGCAGCTTGTATGGGGGCAGGCAAGCAGAGACCCAGTACTTC
15	TRBD1	once	TRBV9	TRBJ2-2	CASSRTGLIAGELFF	TGTGCCAGCAGCCGGACAGGCCTGATAGCAGGGGAGCTGTTTTTT
13	TRBD1	.	TRBV6-1	TRBJ2-5	CASSRDREETQYF	TGTGCCAGCAGTCGGGACAGGGAGGAGACCCAGTACTTC
16	.	.	TRBV5-1	TRBJ2-6	CASSLEGGSGANVLTF	TGCGCCAGCAGCTTGGAAGGGGGCTCTGGGGCCAACGTCCTGACTTTC
11	.	.	TRBV6-5	TRBJ2-4	CASQQGDIQYF	TGTGCCAGCCAGCAAGGGGACATTCAGTACTTC
16	.	.	TRBV7-2	TRBJ2-6	CASSLVSGTGANVLTF	TGTGCCAGCAGCTTAGTGTCGGGCACTGGGGCCAACGTCCTGACTTTC
14	.	.	TRBV5-1	TRBJ2-2	CASSYTANTGELFF	TGCGCCAGCAGCTATACAGCGAACACCGGGGAGCTGTTTTTT
14	.	once	TRBV5-1	TRBJ1-1	CASSLGPGDTEAFF	TGCGCCAGCAGCTTGGGACCGGGAGACACTGAAGCTTTCTTT
15	TRBD2	.	TRBV27	TRBJ2-5	CASSFGEGRGETQYF	TGTGCCAGCAGTTTTGGGGAGGGGAGAGGAGAGACCCAGTACTTC
15	TRBD1	.	TRBV6-1	TRBJ2-2	CASSRTGQNTGELFF	TGTGCCAGCAGCAGGACAGGGCAAAACACCGGGGAGCTGTTTTTT
11	.	.	TRBV20-1	TRBJ2-1	CSARDYNEQFF	TGCAGTGCTAGAGACTACAATGAGCAGTTCTTC